Sequencing of this TCR beta chain was carried out in a study of OX40 agonist ivuxolimab in advanced cancers. Trimming pared 4 bases from V and 2 bases from J, leaving 6 bases between. The length of the CDR3 is 14 residues. Germline CDR1 is LNHDA and CDR2 is SQIVND (reference sequence). Method: immunoSEQ multiplex PCR; TCRdb's copy keeps in-frame clones and lacks some. The profile shows more than 45,000 clones, about 81% of them singletons. The sequence was collected from an adult with an advanced solid tumor such as melanoma, head and neck, liver or kidney cancer. Sequencing was performed on CD4+ or CD8+ T cells sorted from blood, taken in a trial of the OX40 agonist ivuxolimab. This chain uses TRBV19 with TRBJ2-6, with D unclear. CDR3 protein: CASSSGAGANVLTF. CDR3 nucleotide sequence: TGTGCCAGTAGTAGTGGGGCTGGGGCCAACGTCCTGACTTTC. Full variable domain (rest looked up from reference TRBV19 and TRBJ2-6): DGGITQSPKYLFRKEGQNVTLSCEQNLNHDAMYWYRQDPGQGLRLIYYSQIVNDFQKGDIAEGYSVSREKKESFPLTVTSAQKNPTAFYLCASSSGAGANVLTFGAGSRLTVL.